These 16 T cell receptor beta chains were all obtained from the same sample, sequenced in a study of OX40 agonist ivuxolimab in advanced cancers. Profiling relied on immunoSEQ multiplex PCR, and the TCRdb table lists in-frame clones only, not all of them. The sample includes roughly 80,000 clones, 84% of them seen just once. Material: CD4+ or CD8+ T cells sorted from blood, obtained in a trial of the OX40 agonist ivuxolimab. The receptors here all came from an adult with an advanced solid tumor such as melanoma, head and neck, liver or kidney cancer.

The CDR3 loop is CASSRLYGSDTQYF. The CDR3 DNA sequence: TGTGCCAGCTCACGCTTATATGGATCAGATACGCAGTATTTT. The chain has TRBV18 and TRBJ2-3; D not certain. Germline values: CDR1 KGHSH, CDR2 LQKENI. The V end was cut by 4 bases, the J end by 4 bases, with 12 bases between. This CDR3 comprises 14 residues.

The chain carries TRBV4-3 and TRBJ1-3, with D maybe TRBD1 (5 bases). CDR3 length: 16 residues. Germline V gives CDR1 LGHNA, CDR2 YSLEER. Trimming cost V 4 bases and J 1 base, with 14 bases left between them. CDR3 in amino acids: CASSRTGTASGNTIYF. DNA for the CDR3: TGCGCCAGCAGCCGCACCGGGACCGCGTCTGGAAACACCATATATTTT.

This chain joins TRBV2 and TRBJ2-5, with 9 bases aligning to TRBD1. The V segment lost 3 bases and the J segment 5 bases; nucleotides outside the gene matches: 4. CDR3 length: 14 residues. Germline V gives CDR1 SNHLY, CDR2 FYNNEI. CDR3 amino acids: CASSEGTGRETQYF. CDR3 nucleotide sequence: TGTGCCAGCAGTGAGGGGACAGGGCGCGAGACCCAGTACTTC.

This clone was found a few times. The rearrangement joins TRBV5-4 to TRBJ2-1; 9 nucleotides align to TRBD1. The CDR3 runs to 15 residues. V shed 1 base, J shed 10 bases, and the junction held 9 bases outside the gene matches. Germline V gene sequence: CDR1 SGHNT, CDR2 YYREEE (reference sequence). This CDR3 reads CASSLSDRGTREQFF. In DNA, the CDR3 is TGTGCCAGCAGCTTGAGTGACAGGGGGACTCGCGAGCAGTTCTTC.

The V call is TRBV7-9, the J call TRBJ1-3; TRBD1 might be the D (5 bases). V was clipped by 1 base and J by 4 bases, with 11 bases between them. The CDR3 is made up of 15 amino acids. The germline V gene encodes CDR1 SEHNR and CDR2 FQNEAQ (reference sequence). The CDR3 sequence is CASSLEGRFGNTIYF. Written as DNA, the CDR3 is TGTGCCAGCAGCTTAGAGGGGCGGTTCGGAAACACCATATATTTT.

J is TRBJ2-5 and V is TRBV7-9; 9 nucleotides line up with TRBD2. With the DNA end fitting TRBJ2-7 better, the J assignment may be wrong. The germline gives CDR1 SEHNR, CDR2 FQNEAQ (reference sequence). This CDR3 has 15 amino acids. CDR3 DNA: TGTGCCAGCAGCTTACCTAGCGGGAAAAACTACGAGCAGTACTTC. Translation gives CASSLPSGKNYEQYF.

J is TRBJ2-4 and V is TRBV15; maybe TRBD2 (7 bases). Germline V gene sequence: CDR1 LNHNV, CDR2 YYDKDF (reference sequence). The CDR3 runs to 15 residues. Trimming shortened V by 1 base and J by 7 bases, and 14 bases separated the two germline ends. The CDR3 region has the DNA TGTGCCACCAGCAGAGGCGCGGGGGCGCATAACATTCAGTACTTC. Translation: CATSRGAGAHNIQYF.

The rearrangement links TRBV27 to TRBJ2-7, with a tentative D call TRBD1 (5 bases). CDR1 is MNHEY and CDR2 is SMNVEV in the germline V gene (reference sequence). This CDR3 has 14 residues. V lost 5 bases to trimming and J lost 7 bases, with 18 bases between them. The CDR3 here is CASSRLGHEEEQYF. The CDR3 bases are TGTGCCAGCAGTCGGTTGGGGCACGAAGAGGAGCAGTACTTC.

The V call is TRBV5-1, the J call TRBJ1-1, with 9 bases lining up with TRBD1. The V gene end was trimmed by 4 bases and the J gene end by 11 bases; junction bases not matched to a gene: 12. The CDR3 sequence is 14 residues long. Per the germline V gene, CDR1 is SGHRS and CDR2 is YFSETQ. CDR3 region: CASSGDLQGAGAFF. CDR3 sequence (DNA): TGCGCCAGCAGCGGTGATTTACAGGGGGCAGGGGCTTTCTTT.

Relative to its sample, this clone is medium-sized (0.01 to 0.1%). V gene TRBV11-2 combines with J gene TRBJ1-1, with TRBD1 identical over 7 bases. Trimming took 2 bases from V and 10 from J; bases not matched to a gene: 10. Germline values: CDR1 SGHAT, CDR2 FQNNGV. This CDR3 region has 14 residues. This chain's CDR3 is CASSLWGQRYVAFF. For the CDR3, the DNA is TGTGCCAGCAGCTTATGGGGACAGCGATATGTAGCTTTCTTT.

CDR3 amino acids: CATSRVWGSRDRGTEAFF. CDR3 DNA sequence: TGTGCCACCAGCAGAGTTTGGGGTTCCCGGGACAGGGGCACTGAAGCTTTCTTT. The V gene is TRBV15, the J gene TRBJ1-1; 10 bases align to TRBD1. The CDR3 extends over 18 amino acids. The V gene's germline CDR1 is LNHNV and CDR2 YYDKDF (reference sequence). The trim removed 1 base at V and 4 bases at J, leaving 12 bases unmatched.

This chain connects TRBV9 to TRBJ2-2; D is unclear. CDR1 and CDR2 (germline): SGDLS, YYNGEE. With 7 bases removed from V and 0 bases from J, the gap between germline ends came to 10 bases. This CDR3 is 14 amino acids long. The CDR3 protein is CASVHDSNTGELFF. The CDR3 DNA sequence: TGTGCCAGCGTACATGATTCGAACACCGGGGAGCTGTTTTTT.

J is TRBJ2-7 and V is TRBV28; weak D call: TRBD1 (5 bases). Germline-derived CDR1 and CDR2 are MDHEN and SYDVKM. V was trimmed by 6 bases and J by 1 base, leaving 16 bases between them. This CDR3 contains 15 residues. The CDR3 DNA follows: TGTGCCAGCAGCCCTTACTCCGGACATTCCTACGAGCAGTACTTC. Encoded protein: CASSPYSGHSYEQYF.

This chain joins TRBV2 and TRBJ1-1; TRBD1 aligns across 7 bases. V shed 5 bases, J shed 1 base, and the junction held 7 bases outside the gene matches. The CDR3 is 15 residues long. The germline CDR1 and CDR2 sequences are SNHLY and FYNNEI. CDR3 nucleotide sequence: TGTGCCAGCAGTCAACTACAGGGGACGAACACTGAAGCTTTCTTT. This gives the protein CASSQLQGTNTEAFF.

V gene TRBV2 combines with J gene TRBJ2-7; no reliable D call. The germline V and J ends were trimmed by 6 bases and 4 bases, with 7 bases remaining between them. CDR3 length equals 11 residues. Germline CDR1 reads SNHLY; CDR2 reads FYNNEI. This CDR3 is CASRPSYEQYF. The CDR3 DNA reads TGTGCCAGCAGACCGTCTTACGAGCAGTACTTC.

This chain uses TRBV5-1 with TRBJ1-1; 7 nucleotides line up with TRBD1. CDR1 and CDR2 from the germline V gene are SGHRS and YFSETQ. The CDR3 is 14 amino acids. The V segment lost 2 bases and the J segment 1 base; nucleotides outside the gene matches: 2. The CDR3 protein is CASSFRDRNTEAFF. The CDR3 DNA follows: TGCGCCAGCAGCTTCCGGGACAGGAACACTGAAGCTTTCTTT.